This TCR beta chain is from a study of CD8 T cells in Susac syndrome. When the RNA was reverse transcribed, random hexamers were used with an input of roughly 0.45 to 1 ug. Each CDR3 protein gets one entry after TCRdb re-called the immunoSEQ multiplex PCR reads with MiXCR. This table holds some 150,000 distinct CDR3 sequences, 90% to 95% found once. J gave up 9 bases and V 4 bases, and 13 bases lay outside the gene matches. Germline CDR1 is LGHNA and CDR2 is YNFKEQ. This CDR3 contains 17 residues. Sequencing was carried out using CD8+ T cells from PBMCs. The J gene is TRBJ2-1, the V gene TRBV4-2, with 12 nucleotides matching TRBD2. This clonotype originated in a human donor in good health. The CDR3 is CASSPRLAGELSLEQFF. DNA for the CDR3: TGTGCCAGCAGCCCACGACTAGCGGGAGAGCTGAGTCTTGAGCAGTTCTTC.